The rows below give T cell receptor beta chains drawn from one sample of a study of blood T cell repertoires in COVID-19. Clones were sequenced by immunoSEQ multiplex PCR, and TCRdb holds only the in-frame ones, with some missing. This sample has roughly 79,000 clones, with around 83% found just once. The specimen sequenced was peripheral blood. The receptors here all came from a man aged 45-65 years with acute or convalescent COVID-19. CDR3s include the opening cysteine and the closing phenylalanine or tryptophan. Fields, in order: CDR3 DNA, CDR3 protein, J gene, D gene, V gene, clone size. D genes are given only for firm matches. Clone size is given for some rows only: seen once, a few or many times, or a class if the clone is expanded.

TGCGCCAGCAGCCCGTCGACAGGGGCCGCCTACGAGCAGTACTTC CASSPSTGAAYEQYF TRBJ2-7 TRBD1 TRBV4-3 .
TGCGCCAGCAGCCAAGATCTAAATGCGATTATGAACACTGAAGCTTTCTTT CASSQDLNAIMNTEAFF TRBJ1-1 . TRBV4-1 .
TGTGCCAGTAGTATCAGTGGCCTGACAGGGGGTGAGGGCTACACCTTC CASSISGLTGGEGYTF TRBJ1-2 TRBD1 TRBV19 .
TGTGCCAGCAGGCGTCCTAGCTCCTACGAGCAGTACTTC CASRRPSSYEQYF TRBJ2-7 . TRBV6-5 .
TGTGCCAGCAGTTACGGGTTAGCGGGAGGGCAAGATACGCAGTATTTT CASSYGLAGGQDTQYF TRBJ2-3 TRBD2 TRBV6-5 .
TGTGCCAGCCCGCCAATCGGATCTAGGCAGCCCCAGCATTTT CASPPIGSRQPQHF TRBJ1-5 . TRBV21-1 few
TGCGCCAGCAGCACGACTAGCGGGGACTACAATGAGCAGTTCTTC CASSTTSGDYNEQFF TRBJ2-1 TRBD2 TRBV5-1 .
TGTGCCAGCAGCTTAGCGGCGGCAGACTCCTACAATGAGCAGTTCTTC CASSLAAADSYNEQFF TRBJ2-1 . TRBV7-6 .
TGTGCCAGCAGCCAAGGGGACAGCTCCTATAATTCACCCCTCCACTTT CASSQGDSSYNSPLHF TRBJ1-6 TRBD1 TRBV14 .
TGCGCCAGCACCAGGGACAGAGGCTACAATGAGCAGTTCTTC CASTRDRGYNEQFF TRBJ2-1 TRBD1 TRBV5-1 .
TGTGCCAGCAGTTTCTCCAATGAGCAGTTCTTC CASSFSNEQFF TRBJ2-1 . TRBV12-3/TRBV12-4 .
TGTGCCAGCAGGGGGGCTAGCGGGAGGGCCCTCATCGGGGAGCTGTTTTTT CASRGASGRALIGELFF TRBJ2-2 TRBD2 TRBV7-6 .
TGCGCCAGCAGCGATCGGGACAGGACGATCTATGGCTACACCTTC CASSDRDRTIYGYTF TRBJ1-2 TRBD1 TRBV10-1 once
TGTGCCAGCAGACCTGGGTTGGCGGGGAACACTGAAGCTTTCTTT CASRPGLAGNTEAFF TRBJ1-1 . TRBV11-2 .
TGTGCCAGCAGCCAAGGGCTGAGCGGGGGGCTCGCAGATACGCAGTATTTT CASSQGLSGGLADTQYF TRBJ2-3 TRBD2 TRBV4-2 .
TGTGCCACCAGTGATTTAGCCGGGACAGGGGGGAATGAGCAGTTCTTC CATSDLAGTGGNEQFF TRBJ2-1 TRBD1 TRBV24-1 .
TGTGCCAGCAGTAGGGGCACTGGAAACACCATATATTTT CASSRGTGNTIYF TRBJ1-3 . TRBV12-3/TRBV12-4 .
TGTGCCACCAGCAGGACTAGCGGGGGCCAAACCGGGGAGCTGTTTTTT CATSRTSGGQTGELFF TRBJ2-2 TRBD2 TRBV24-1 .
TGTGCCAGCAGCTCCGGACAGCTGGGGCAGTACTTC CASSSGQLGQYF TRBJ2-7 . TRBV28 .
TGTGCCACCAGCAGTGATGCCGGGACAGGGAGTCAGCCCCAGCATTTT CATSSDAGTGSQPQHF TRBJ1-5 TRBD1 TRBV15 .
TGTGCCAGCAGGCCTGACAGGGTGACTGAAGCTTTCTTT CASRPDRVTEAFF TRBJ1-1 TRBD1 TRBV13 .
TGTGCCAGCACCCCCACCGGGGGTAAAAAACTGTTTTTT CASTPTGGKKLFF TRBJ1-4 . TRBV2 .
TGTGCCAGCAGCCCAGTACAGGGCCTCGGCACAACTAATGAAAAACTGTTTTTT CASSPVQGLGTTNEKLFF TRBJ1-4 . TRBV3-1/TRBV3-2 few
TGTGCCAGCAGCGTAGACAGATCCGCCGAGCAGTACTTC CASSVDRSAEQYF TRBJ2-7 . TRBV9 once
TGTGCCAGTAGTACCGGACAGCGCACTGAAGCTTTCTTT CASSTGQRTEAFF TRBJ1-1 . TRBV19 .
TGTGCCAGCAGTATTAGACAGGGACAGGGTGGCTACACCTTC CASSIRQGQGGYTF TRBJ1-2 TRBD1 TRBV2 .
TGTGCCAGTAGTCAGAGGACAGGGCCGAGAGCTTTCTTT CASSQRTGPRAFF TRBJ1-1 TRBD1 TRBV19 .
TGTGCCAGCAGCTCAGGGACTAGCGGGAGCTACGAGCAGTACTTC CASSSGTSGSYEQYF TRBJ2-7 TRBD2 TRBV7-2 .
TGTGCCAGCATTGCGGAATACGAGCAGTACTTC CASIAEYEQYF TRBJ2-7 . TRBV2 .
TGTGCCAGCAGCTTAGAAGGATATGGTACAGGGCCCCCCTACGAGCAGTACTTC CASSLEGYGTGPPYEQYF TRBJ2-7 . TRBV11-3 .
TGTGCCAGCAGTATAGGGGGCCCCAACACTGAAGCTTTCTTT CASSIGGPNTEAFF TRBJ1-1 TRBD1 TRBV6-5 .
TGCGCCAGCAAGACAGGGGGTAACACTGAAGCTTTCTTT CASKTGGNTEAFF TRBJ1-1 TRBD1 TRBV5-1 .
TGTGCCAGTAGTATATTCTCGGCCAGGGGGCGAAACTATGGCTACACCTTC CASSIFSARGRNYGYTF TRBJ1-2 TRBD1 TRBV19 .
TGTGCCAGCAGCTTGGTAAGGGGCCCCGAGCAGTACTTC CASSLVRGPEQYF TRBJ2-7 . TRBV5-6 .
TGTGCCAGCAGACAATCCCGGGACAGGGGGCCACAAGGGGAAGATACGCAGTATTTT CASRQSRDRGPQGEDTQYF TRBJ2-3 TRBD1 TRBV11-2 .
TGTGCCAGCAGCTTAGAACCACAGGGGTTCTCCTACGAGCAGTACTTC CASSLEPQGFSYEQYF TRBJ2-7 TRBD1 TRBV11-1 .
TGTGCCAGCAGCTTCCGGGACAGGGTTCTCGAAGGAAACACCATATATTTT CASSFRDRVLEGNTIYF TRBJ1-3 TRBD1 TRBV7-8 once
TGTGCCAGCAGTTACTCCGTACAGAAACCCTACGAGCAGTACTTC CASSYSVQKPYEQYF TRBJ2-7 . TRBV6-5 .
TGTGCCAGCTCAAGCGAACAAGTTTACGAGCAGTACTTC CASSSEQVYEQYF TRBJ2-7 . TRBV18 .
TGCGCCAGCAGCCAAATTGCCTATGGGACAGGGAATTCACCCCTCCACTTT CASSQIAYGTGNSPLHF TRBJ1-6 TRBD1 TRBV4-3 .
TGTGCCAGCAGCACCCGAGGGGGTTACGAGCAGTACTTC CASSTRGGYEQYF TRBJ2-7 . TRBV14 .
TGCAGTGCTCCAACTAACACTGAAGCTTTCTTT CSAPTNTEAFF TRBJ1-1 . TRBV20-1 .
TGTGCCAGTAGTCCCGCGTGGGGTAGCGGGAGGGCCCACTACAATGAGCAGTTCTTC CASSPAWGSGRAHYNEQFF TRBJ2-1 TRBD2 TRBV19 .